This T cell receptor beta chain was obtained from a study of T cells in pancreatic ductal adenocarcinoma. Study-wide findings and caveats: No significant tumor-blood clonality difference; means were about 0.11 and 0.072.

Surgery without prior neoadjuvant therapy was the treatment of the selected pancreatic ductal adenocarcinoma patients. A word on this clone: Its antigen is as yet unknown.

The method was immunoSEQ multiplex PCR; TCRdb's version includes in-frame clones alone and lacks a portion of them. The table lists around 94,000 clones, roughly 96% of them singletons, with less than 4% in the top ten. This CDR3 is built from 17 residues. Germline CDR1 reads LNHNV; CDR2 reads YYDKDF (reference sequence). V lost 1 base to trimming and J lost 0 bases, with 13 bases between them. This receptor was obtained from a human donor with pancreatic ductal adenocarcinoma. The rearrangement joins TRBV15 to TRBJ2-1; no clear D gene. The sample comprised PBMCs. CDR3 DNA: TGTGCCACCAGCAGAGTTCAAGGCGGATTCTCCTACAATGAGCAGTTCTTC. Protein sequence: CATSRVQGGFSYNEQFF. Variable domain in full (rest from reference TRBV15 and TRBJ2-1): DAMVIQNPRYQVTQFGKPVTLSCSQTLNHNVMYWYQQKSSQAPKLLFHYYDKDFNNEADTPDNFQSRRPNTSFCFLDIRSPGLGDTAMYLCATSRVQGGFSYNEQFFGPGTRLTVL.